One sample yielded the 26 T cell receptor beta chains listed below, sequenced in a study of blood T cell repertoires in COVID-19. The method was immunoSEQ multiplex PCR; TCRdb's version includes in-frame clones alone and lacks a portion of them. The table records about 200,000 clones, roughly 87% of them present only once. Input material: peripheral blood. The origin of the receptors is a woman between 55 and 75 years old with COVID-19, enrolled during active disease.

The CDR3 loop reads CASSRTSGPSGELFF. The DNA of the CDR3 is TGTGCCAGCAGCCGTACTAGCGGGCCCAGCGGGGAGCTGTTTTTT. This sequence joins TRBV27 and TRBJ2-2, with 9 bases fitting TRBD2. The CDR3 contains 15 residues. With 6 bases clipped from V and 7 bases from J, the junction kept 9 bases outside the gene matches. Germline V gene data show CDR1 as MNHEY and CDR2 as SMNVEV (reference sequence).

Only a few counts were recorded for this clone. The chain links TRBV14 to TRBJ2-5; 7 positions match TRBD2. The CDR3 runs to 15 residues. The germline gives CDR1 SGHDN, CDR2 FVKESK. V lost 4 bases, J lost 4 bases, and 9 bases stayed unmatched. CDR3 region: CASSRFGEGTETQYF. The DNA for the CDR3 is TGTGCCAGCAGCCGCTTCGGGGAGGGCACAGAGACCCAGTACTTC.

The count of this clone is one. Other DNA sequences of this sample code for an identical CDR3. V is TRBV2 and J is TRBJ2-3; no definite D call. The germline V gene encodes CDR1 SNHLY and CDR2 FYNNEI. Trimming pared 1 base from V and 0 bases from J, leaving 8 bases between. The CDR3 runs to 15 residues. CDR3 protein: CASSEGLASTDTQYF. Here the CDR3 DNA reads TGTGCCAGCAGTGAAGGGCTGGCAAGCACAGATACGCAGTATTTT.

The CDR3 coding sequence is TGTGCCAGCAGGGGGGCCGGGGGGGCCAAAAACATTCAGTACTTC. Translated, it gives CASRGAGGAKNIQYF. J is TRBJ2-4 and V is TRBV28; a possible D gene is TRBD2 (7 bases). V gave up 6 bases and J gave up 1 base, with 13 bases separating them. There are 15 residues in the CDR3. Germline V gene lookup returns CDR1 MDHEN and CDR2 SYDVKM.

The rearrangement links TRBV19 to TRBJ1-5, with 7 nucleotides matching TRBD1. This CDR3 spans 17 amino acids. Trimming cost V 4 bases and J 2 bases; bases outside gene matches: 11. From germline, CDR1 is LNHDA and CDR2 SQIVND (reference sequence). The CDR3 region has the DNA TGTGCCAGTAGTAGGACAGGCCCCGATAGGGGCAATCAGCCCCAGCATTTT. Its translation is CASSRTGPDRGNQPQHF.

This chain uses TRBV9 with TRBJ2-1; TRBD2 agrees at 15 bases. The CDR3 has 16 residues. Germline CDR1 and CDR2: SGDLS and YYNGEE. With V trimmed by 1 base and J by 9 bases, 5 bases remained unmatched. For the CDR3, the DNA is TGTGCCAGCAGCGTACGGGGACTAGCGGGGGGACTTGAGCAGTTCTTC. This encodes CASSVRGLAGGLEQFF.

This sequence joins TRBV2 and TRBJ1-2; 8 nucleotides match TRBD1. The CDR3 runs to 16 residues. V was pared by 3 bases and J by 2 bases, with 8 bases of the junction left unmatched. Germline V gene data show CDR1 as SNHLY and CDR2 as FYNNEI. In nucleotides, the CDR3 is TGTGCCAGCAGTGATTGGGCAGGGGGCGAGAACTATGGCTACACCTTC. Translation gives CASSDWAGGENYGYTF.

A word on this clone: The sample has other DNA sequences that encode this CDR3 too. The chain is built from TRBV4-2 and TRBJ1-3, with 7 bases lining up with TRBD1. This CDR3 comprises 15 residues. V gave up 1 base and J gave up 2 bases; unmatched junction bases: 2. Per germline, CDR1 LGHNA and CDR2 YNFKEQ. CDR3 sequence: CASSQADRAGNTIYF. Written as DNA, the CDR3 is TGTGCCAGCAGCCAAGCCGACAGGGCTGGAAACACCATATATTTT.

This clone was detected once. This rearrangement joins TRBV20-1 to TRBJ1-2; D not resolved. The germline gives CDR1 DFQATT, CDR2 SNEGSKA (reference sequence). CDR3 length: 11 amino acids. V lost 8 bases and J lost 6, with 13 bases in between. The CDR3 is CSSARVDGYTF. The CDR3 DNA follows: TGCAGTTCAGCACGGGTGGATGGCTACACCTTC.

CDR3 bases: TGTGCCAGCGCCCCCGGGACAGGGCCCCCAAATGGCTACACCTTC. It translates to CASAPGTGPPNGYTF. The V call is TRBV28, the J call TRBJ1-2; TRBD1 aligns across 9 bases. Trimming removed 8 bases from V and 6 bases from J; junction bases left unmatched: 13. In germline, CDR1 is MDHEN, CDR2 SYDVKM. The CDR3 covers 15 residues.

In its sample, this clone was seen once. The V and J genes are TRBV3-1 (or the pseudogene TRBV3-2) and TRBJ1-5; possibly TRBD1 for D (5 bases). The ends were cut back, 4 bases at V and 4 bases at J, with 8 bases in the middle. Germline V gene lookup returns CDR1 LGHDT and CDR2 YNNKEL (reference sequence). The CDR3 is 13 residues long. CDR3 amino acids: CASSLDSNQPQHF. Written as DNA, the CDR3 is TGTGCCAGCAGCCTAGACAGTAATCAGCCCCAGCATTTT.

The chain uses TRBV3-1 (or the pseudogene TRBV3-2) and TRBJ1-2; D gene ambiguous. This CDR3 has 14 amino acids. V lost 4 bases, J lost 8 bases, and 17 bases lay in between. In germline, CDR1 is LGHDT, CDR2 YNNKEL (reference sequence). In DNA form, the CDR3 reads TGTGCCAGCAGCCCAGGATCGGTGGGTACAGGCTACACCTTC. This encodes CASSPGSVGTGYTF.

This chain connects TRBV28 to TRBJ2-5; 7 nucleotides match TRBD1. V lost 4 bases and J lost 5; bases outside the gene matches: 7. This CDR3 spans 14 amino acids. Looked up from germline, CDR1 is MDHEN and CDR2 is SYDVKM. The CDR3 loop reads CASSSDRSRETQYF. The CDR3 region has the DNA TGTGCCAGCAGTTCGGACAGGTCCCGGGAGACCCAGTACTTC. The full variable domain, in which reference TRBV28 and TRBJ2-5 provide the parts outside the CDR3, is DVKVTQSSRYLVKRTGEKVFLECVQDMDHENMFWYRQDPGLGLRLIYFSYDVKMKEKGDIPEGYSVSREKKERFSLILESASTNQTSMYLCASSSDRSRETQYFGPGTRLLVL.

V gene TRBV21-1 combines with J gene TRBJ2-1; the table's D call TRBD2 went unverified against the DNA. TRBV21-1 is deemed a pseudogene. This CDR3 has 19 residues. The CDR3 region has the DNA TGTGCCAGCACTACGAGAAGGGCTAGCGGAGGGAGCTCCTACAATGAGCAGTTCTTC. Protein sequence: CASTTRRASGGSSYNEQFF.

The V gene is TRBV5-5, the J gene TRBJ1-4, with D hard to call. From germline, CDR1 is SGHKS and CDR2 YYEKEE (reference sequence). Trimming took 4 bases from V and 5 from J, leaving 12 bases between them. The CDR3 is 14 amino acids. CDR3 bases: TGTGCCAGCAGCAATTGGGCGTCCAATGAAAAACTGTTTTTT. It yields the protein CASSNWASNEKLFF.

This clone came up a few times. CDR3 in DNA: TGCGCCAGCAGCTTGTTACAGAGCTCCTACAATGAGCAGTTCTTC. This codes for CASSLLQSSYNEQFF. This rearrangement joins TRBV5-1 to TRBJ2-1, with unresolved D. This CDR3 is 15 amino acids long. Trimming took off 1 base at V and 0 bases at J, with 8 bases between the two ends. Germline V lookup: CDR1 SGHRS, CDR2 YFSETQ.

The genes are TRBV7-2 and TRBJ1-5; possibly TRBD1 for D (5 bases). This CDR3 has 12 residues. Germline loops: CDR1 SGHTA, CDR2 FQGNSA. Trimming took off 5 bases at V and 6 bases at J, with 8 bases between the two ends. The DNA of the CDR3 is TGTGCCAGCAGCATCGACAGTCAGCCCCAGCATTTT. Amino acids: CASSIDSQPQHF.

The chain has TRBV7-2 and TRBJ1-1, with a weak D call TRBD1 (6 bases). V dropped 2 bases and J dropped 2 bases, with 15 bases sitting between them. Germline CDR1 is SGHTA and CDR2 is FQGNSA. The length of the CDR3 is 16 residues. This CDR3 is CASSLIGGLLNTEAFF. The CDR3, as DNA: TGTGCCAGCAGCTTAATCGGGGGGCTGTTAAACACTGAAGCTTTCTTT.

The rearrangement joins TRBV5-4 to TRBJ1-4, with TRBD1 matching over 8 bases. Germline CDR1 reads SGHNT; CDR2 reads YYREEE (reference sequence). V lost 2 bases, J lost 10 bases, and 13 bases stayed unmatched. This CDR3 contains 16 residues. For the CDR3, the DNA is TGTGCCAGCAGCTTATCTACGACAGGGGCCGAGTCAAAACTGTTTTTT. This gives the protein CASSLSTTGAESKLFF. The full variable domain, in which reference TRBV5-4 and TRBJ1-4 provide the parts outside the CDR3, is ETGVTQSPTHLIKTRGQQVTLRCSSQSGHNTVSWYQQALGQGPQFIFQYYREEENGRGNFPPRFSGLQFPNYSSELNVNALELDDSALYLCASSLSTTGAESKLFFGSGTQLSVL.

The chain couples TRBV12-5 to TRBJ1-2, with a tentative D call TRBD1 (6 bases). Germline values: CDR1 LGHNT, CDR2 FRNRAP. The CDR3 extends over 16 amino acids. Trimming took 1 base from V and 3 from J, leaving 15 bases between them. CDR3 sequence reads: CASGLGLQGIYYGYTF. For the CDR3, the DNA is TGTGCTAGTGGTTTGGGCCTACAGGGAATTTACTATGGCTACACCTTC.

The chain carries TRBV24-1 and TRBJ1-6, with D possibly being TRBD1 (5 bases). CDR3 length: 13 residues. V lost 7 bases, J lost 6 bases, and 9 bases lay in between. CDR1 is KGHDR, CDR2 SFDVKD, per germline. The CDR3 DNA reads as TGTGCCACCAGAGAAGGGGCTAATTCACCCCTCCACTTT. Translated: CATREGANSPLHF.

This sequence joins TRBV24-1 and TRBJ1-1; D is ambiguous. Germline V lookup: CDR1 KGHDR, CDR2 SFDVKD. The CDR3 contains 14 residues. V was clipped by 4 bases and J by 2 bases, with 10 bases between them. This chain's CDR3 is CATSDSRENTEAFF. CDR3 DNA: TGTGCCACCAGTGACTCGAGGGAAAACACTGAAGCTTTCTTT.

The rearrangement uses TRBV5-6 and TRBJ2-7; 8 nucleotides match TRBD1. Unmatched junction bases numbered 5, after V lost 1 base and J lost 8 bases. Germline V CDR1 and CDR2: SGHDT, YYEEEE. CDR3 length equals 13 residues. CDR3 loop: CASSLSDRAKQYF. The CDR3 region has the DNA TGTGCCAGCAGCTTGTCGGACAGGGCTAAGCAGTACTTC.

This clone appeared a few times. The chain combines TRBV28 with TRBJ2-1; tentative D call: TRBD2 (5 bases). Trimming took 4 bases from V and 11 from J, leaving 12 bases between them. The CDR3 is 12 amino acids. Germline V gene lookup returns CDR1 MDHEN and CDR2 SYDVKM. In DNA, the CDR3 is TGTGCCAGCAGTTCAGCACTAGTGAAGCAGTTCTTC. It is translated as CASSSALVKQFF.

V is TRBV19 and J is TRBJ1-5; D is ambiguous. CDR1 is LNHDA and CDR2 is SQIVND in the germline V gene (reference sequence). Trimming removed 4 bases from V and 0 bases from J, with 4 bases in between. The CDR3 has 13 amino acids. The CDR3 coding sequence is TGTGCCAGTAGTAATCTTAGCAATCAGCCCCAGCATTTT. Protein product: CASSNLSNQPQHF.

This clone was seen only once. The chain employs TRBV28 and TRBJ2-1, with D possibly matching TRBD2 (6 bases). This CDR3 is built from 13 residues. CDR1 MDHEN and CDR2 SYDVKM come from the germline V gene. V lost 10 bases and J 5 bases, leaving 15 bases between the germline ends. CDR3 region: CATAGTPDNEQFF. CDR3 bases: TGTGCCACCGCCGGGACTCCGGACAATGAGCAGTTCTTC. The variable domain in full, with the rest retrieved from reference TRBV28 and TRBJ2-1, is DVKVTQSSRYLVKRTGEKVFLECVQDMDHENMFWYRQDPGLGLRLIYFSYDVKMKEKGDIPEGYSVSREKKERFSLILESASTNQTSMYLCATAGTPDNEQFFGPGTRLTVL.